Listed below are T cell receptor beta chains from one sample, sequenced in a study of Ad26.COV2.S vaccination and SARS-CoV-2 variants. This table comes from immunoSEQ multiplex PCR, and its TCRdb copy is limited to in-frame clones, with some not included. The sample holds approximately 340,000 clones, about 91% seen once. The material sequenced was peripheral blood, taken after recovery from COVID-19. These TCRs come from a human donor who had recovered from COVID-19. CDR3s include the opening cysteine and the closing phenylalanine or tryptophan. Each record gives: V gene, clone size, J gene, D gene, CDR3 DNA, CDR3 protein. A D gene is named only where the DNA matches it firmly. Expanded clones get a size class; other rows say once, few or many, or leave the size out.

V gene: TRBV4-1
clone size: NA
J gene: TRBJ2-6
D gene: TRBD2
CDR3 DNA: TGCGCCAGCAGCCATTTCCTCTCGGCTAGCGGGGGGGTCGCTGGGGCCAACGTCCTGACTTTC
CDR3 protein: CASSHFLSASGGVAGANVLTF

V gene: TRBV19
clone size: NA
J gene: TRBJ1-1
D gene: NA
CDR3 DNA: TGTGCCAGTACAAGCTTGAACACTGAAGCTTTCTTT
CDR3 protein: CASTSLNTEAFF

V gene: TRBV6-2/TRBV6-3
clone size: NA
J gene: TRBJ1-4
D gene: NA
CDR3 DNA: TGTGCCAGCAGTACTCTCCGACGGCTGAACACAGAGCCCTTTAGTGAAAAACTGTTTTTT
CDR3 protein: CASSTLRRLNTEPFSEKLFF

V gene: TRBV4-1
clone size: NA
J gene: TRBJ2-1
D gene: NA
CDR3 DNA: TGCGCCAGCAGCCATCAGGGATACAATGAGCAGTTCTTC
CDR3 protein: CASSHQGYNEQFF

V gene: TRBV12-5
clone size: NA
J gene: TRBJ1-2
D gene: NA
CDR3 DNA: TGTGCTAGTGGCCAAGTATCAACTTATGGCTACACCTTC
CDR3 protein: CASGQVSTYGYTF

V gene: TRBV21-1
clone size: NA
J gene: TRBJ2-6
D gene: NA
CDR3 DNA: TGTGCCAGCAGCAACTATGACAGGGGCCCAGGGGCCAACGTCCTGACTTTC
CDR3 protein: CASSNYDRGPGANVLTF

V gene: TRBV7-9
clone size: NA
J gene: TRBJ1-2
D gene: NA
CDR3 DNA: TGTGCCAGCAGCTTAGGAACGGGGAACTATGGCTACACCTTC
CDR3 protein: CASSLGTGNYGYTF

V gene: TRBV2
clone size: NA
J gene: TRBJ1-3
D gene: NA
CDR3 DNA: TGTGCCAGCAGTGACAACCTTCCTTTAGGAAACACCATATATTTT
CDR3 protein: CASSDNLPLGNTIYF

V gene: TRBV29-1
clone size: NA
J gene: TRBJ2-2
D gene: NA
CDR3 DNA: TGCAGCGTTGAGAGTCAGAACACCGGGGAGCTGTTTTTT
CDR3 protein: CSVESQNTGELFF

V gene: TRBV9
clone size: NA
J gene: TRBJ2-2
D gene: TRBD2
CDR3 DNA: TGTGCCAGCAGCCCGCGACTAGCGGTCTCACCCACCGGGGAGCTGTTTTTT
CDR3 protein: CASSPRLAVSPTGELFF

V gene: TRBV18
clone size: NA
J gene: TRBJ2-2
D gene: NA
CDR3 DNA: TGTGCCAGCTCACGGGACTGGACCGGGGAGCTGTTTTTT
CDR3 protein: CASSRDWTGELFF

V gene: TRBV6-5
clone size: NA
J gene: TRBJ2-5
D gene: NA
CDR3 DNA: TGTGCCAGCACCCCGCGGACGCACGGGGGGACCCAGTACTTC
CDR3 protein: CASTPRTHGGTQYF

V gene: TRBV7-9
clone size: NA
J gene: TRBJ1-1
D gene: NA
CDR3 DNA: TGTGCCAGCAGCTCATCGCCCGGACTTGGCACTGAAGCTTTCTTT
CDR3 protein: CASSSSPGLGTEAFF

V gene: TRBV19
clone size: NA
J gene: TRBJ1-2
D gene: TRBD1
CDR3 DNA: TGTGCCAGTAGTATAGGACAGGGGTATGGCTACACCTTC
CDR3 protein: CASSIGQGYGYTF

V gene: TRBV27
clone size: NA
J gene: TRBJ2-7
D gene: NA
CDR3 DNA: TGTGCCAGCAGTTTAGTAAGGGGCATCTACGAGCAGTACTTC
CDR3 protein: CASSLVRGIYEQYF

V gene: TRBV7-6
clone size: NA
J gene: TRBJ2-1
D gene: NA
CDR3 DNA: TGTGCCAGCAGCTATCTATCGTCCGGGGACATGGGAGGCTACAATGAGCAGTTCTTC
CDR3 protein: CASSYLSSGDMGGYNEQFF

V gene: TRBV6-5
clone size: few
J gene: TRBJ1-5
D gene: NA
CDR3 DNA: TGTGCCAGCAGGCCACGGACAGCCTATCAGCCCCAGCATTTT
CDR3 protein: CASRPRTAYQPQHF

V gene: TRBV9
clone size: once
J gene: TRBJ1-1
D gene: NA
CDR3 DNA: TGTGCCAGCAGCCCCCTTTCTGAAGCTTTCTTT
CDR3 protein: CASSPLSEAFF

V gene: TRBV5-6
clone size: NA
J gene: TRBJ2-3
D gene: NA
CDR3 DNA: TGTGCCAGCAGCTTGGCCGGGAGACTCACAGATACGCAGTATTTT
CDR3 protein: CASSLAGRLTDTQYF

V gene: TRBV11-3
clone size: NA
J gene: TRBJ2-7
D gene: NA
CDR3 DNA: TGTGCCAGCAGCGCCAAGGAAAAAGGGGGGGAGCAGTACTTC
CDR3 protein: CASSAKEKGGEQYF

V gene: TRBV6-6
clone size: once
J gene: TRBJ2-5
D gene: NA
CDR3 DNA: TGTGCCAGCAGTTCGCCCACAGGGTCGGAGACCCAGTACTTC
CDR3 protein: CASSSPTGSETQYF

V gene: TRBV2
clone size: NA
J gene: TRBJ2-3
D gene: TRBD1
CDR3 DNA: TGTGCCAGCAGACAGGGGAAAGGTACAGATACGCAGTATTTT
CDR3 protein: CASRQGKGTDTQYF

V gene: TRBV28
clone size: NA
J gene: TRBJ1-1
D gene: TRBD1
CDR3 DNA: TGTGCCACCACCCGGACAGGGGGCGGCTTAAGTGAAGCTTTCTTT
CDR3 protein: CATTRTGGGLSEAFF

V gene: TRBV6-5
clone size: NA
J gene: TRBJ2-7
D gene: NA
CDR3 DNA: TGTGCCAGCAGTTACGGCATGACTAGTTTCGAGCAGTACTTC
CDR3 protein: CASSYGMTSFEQYF

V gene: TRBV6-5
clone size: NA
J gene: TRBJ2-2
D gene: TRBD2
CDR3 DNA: TGTGCCAGCAGACAGAGCGGGGGGGCCATCGGGGAGCTGTTTTTT
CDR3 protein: CASRQSGGAIGELFF

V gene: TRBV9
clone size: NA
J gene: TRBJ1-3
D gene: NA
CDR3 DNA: TGTGCCAGCAGCGTATCCCAGGGGAGCTCTGGAAACACCATATATTTT
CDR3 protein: CASSVSQGSSGNTIYF

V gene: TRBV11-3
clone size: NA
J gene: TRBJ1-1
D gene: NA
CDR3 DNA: TGTGCCAGCAGTTTGGGGAGGGTTGGCACTGAAGCTTTCTTT
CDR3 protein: CASSLGRVGTEAFF

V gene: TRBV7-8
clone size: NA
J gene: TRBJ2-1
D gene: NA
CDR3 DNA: TGTGCCAGCAGCCCCGCCCACAATGAGCAGTTCTTC
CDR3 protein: CASSPAHNEQFF

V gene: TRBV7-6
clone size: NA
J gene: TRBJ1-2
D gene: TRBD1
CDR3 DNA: TGTGCCAGCAGCGCTGGACAGGGTCTGGGCTACACCTTC
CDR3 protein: CASSAGQGLGYTF

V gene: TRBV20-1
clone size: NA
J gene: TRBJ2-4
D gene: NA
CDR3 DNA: TGCAGTGCTAGTAAGCGGGTTGACAAAAACATTCAGTACTTC
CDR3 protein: CSASKRVDKNIQYF

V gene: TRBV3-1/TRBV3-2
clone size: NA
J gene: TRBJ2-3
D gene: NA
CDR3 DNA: TGTGCCAGCAGCCAAGGGGCTGCTAGCACAGATACGCAGTATTTT
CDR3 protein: CASSQGAASTDTQYF

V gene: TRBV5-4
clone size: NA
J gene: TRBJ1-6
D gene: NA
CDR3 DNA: TGTGCCAGCAGCTTGGAACAGAGAAATTCACCCCTCCACTTT
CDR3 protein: CASSLEQRNSPLHF

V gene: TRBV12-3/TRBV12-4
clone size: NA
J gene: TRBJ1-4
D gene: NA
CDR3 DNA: TGTGCCAGGTCGTGCGAAGAACTGTTTTTT
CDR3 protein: CARSCEELFF

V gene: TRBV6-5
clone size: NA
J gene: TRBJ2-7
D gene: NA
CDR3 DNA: TGTGCCAGCAGTTCTGAGGGACCAAGCTCCTACGGGCAGTACTTC
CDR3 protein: CASSSEGPSSYGQYF

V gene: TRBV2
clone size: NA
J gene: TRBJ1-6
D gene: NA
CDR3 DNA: TGTGCCAGCAGGGTGGTGATCACGCCCAATTCACCCCTCCACTTT
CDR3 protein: CASRVVITPNSPLHF

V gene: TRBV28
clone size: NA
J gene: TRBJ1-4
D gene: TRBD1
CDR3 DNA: TGTGCCAGCAGTGGAAACAGGGGAGGGCATGAAAAACTGTTTTTT
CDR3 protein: CASSGNRGGHEKLFF

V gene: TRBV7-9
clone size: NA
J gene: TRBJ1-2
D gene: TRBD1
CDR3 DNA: TGTGCCAGCATAAGCCCACAGGGGGGTGGCTACACCTTC
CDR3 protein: CASISPQGGGYTF

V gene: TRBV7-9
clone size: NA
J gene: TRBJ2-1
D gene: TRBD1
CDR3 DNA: TGTGCCAGCAGCTTAACAGGGGGCAGGACCTACAATGAGCAGTTCTTC
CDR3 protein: CASSLTGGRTYNEQFF

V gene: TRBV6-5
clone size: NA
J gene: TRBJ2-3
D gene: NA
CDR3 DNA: TGTGCCAGCACCAAGGGAACAGCTTCTTCGGATACGCAGTATTTT
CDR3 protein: CASTKGTASSDTQYF

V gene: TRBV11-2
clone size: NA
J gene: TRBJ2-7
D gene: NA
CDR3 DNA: TGTGCCAGCAGCCGCCACCCCATCTACGAGCAGTACTTC
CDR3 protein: CASSRHPIYEQYF